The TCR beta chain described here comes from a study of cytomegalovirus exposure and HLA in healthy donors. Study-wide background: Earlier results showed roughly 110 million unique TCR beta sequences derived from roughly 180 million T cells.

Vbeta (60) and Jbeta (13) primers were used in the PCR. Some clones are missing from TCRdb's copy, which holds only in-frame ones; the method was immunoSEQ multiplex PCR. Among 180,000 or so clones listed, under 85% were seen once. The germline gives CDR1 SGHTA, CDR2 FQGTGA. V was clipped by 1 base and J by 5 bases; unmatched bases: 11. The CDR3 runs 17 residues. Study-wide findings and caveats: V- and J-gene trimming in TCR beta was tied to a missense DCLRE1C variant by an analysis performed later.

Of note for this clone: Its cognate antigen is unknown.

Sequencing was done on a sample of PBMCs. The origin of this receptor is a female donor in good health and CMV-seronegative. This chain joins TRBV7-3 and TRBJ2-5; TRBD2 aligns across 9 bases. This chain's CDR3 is CASSLMGGGAFTETQYF. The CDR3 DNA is TGTGCCAGCAGCTTAATGGGCGGGGGGGCCTTTACTGAGACCCAGTACTTC.